The T cell receptor beta chain under discussion was sequenced for a study of technical replicates of blood from several donors. TCRdb's copy holds only in-frame clones and misses some; the assay was immunoSEQ multiplex PCR. The top ten hold 0.15% to 0.2% of the sample, which has 70,000 to 85,000 clones, 95% to 98% seen once. This clone was detected once. The origin of this receptor is a human donor in good health. The specimen was T cells isolated from PBMCs.

The CDR3 loop reads CASRERGGGEDGYTF. CDR3 DNA sequence: TGTGCCAGCAGGGAAAGGGGGGGCGGGGAAGATGGCTACACCTTC. V and J are TRBV6-1 and TRBJ1-2, with a tentative D call TRBD1 (6 bases). Trimming took off 6 bases at V and 6 bases at J, with 20 bases between the two ends. CDR3 length: 15 amino acids. Germline CDR1 MNHNS, CDR2 SASEGT.